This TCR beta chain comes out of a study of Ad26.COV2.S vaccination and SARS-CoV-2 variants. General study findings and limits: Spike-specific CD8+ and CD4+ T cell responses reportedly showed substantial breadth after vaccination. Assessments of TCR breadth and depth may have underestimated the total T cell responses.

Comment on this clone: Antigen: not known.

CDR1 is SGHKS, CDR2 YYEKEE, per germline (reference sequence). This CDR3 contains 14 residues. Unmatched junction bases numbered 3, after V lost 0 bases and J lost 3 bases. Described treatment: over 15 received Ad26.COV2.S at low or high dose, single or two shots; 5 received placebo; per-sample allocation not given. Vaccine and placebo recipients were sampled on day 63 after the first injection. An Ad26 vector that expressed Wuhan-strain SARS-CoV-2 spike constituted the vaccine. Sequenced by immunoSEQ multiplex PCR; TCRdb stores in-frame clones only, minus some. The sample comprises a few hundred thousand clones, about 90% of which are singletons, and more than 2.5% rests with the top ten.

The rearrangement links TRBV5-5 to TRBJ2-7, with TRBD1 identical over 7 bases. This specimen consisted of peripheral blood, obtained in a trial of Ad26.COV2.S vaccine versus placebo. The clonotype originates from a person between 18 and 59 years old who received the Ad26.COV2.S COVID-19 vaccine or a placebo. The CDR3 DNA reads TGTGCCAGCAGCTTGGGACAGGGCTACTACGAGCAGTACTTC. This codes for CASSLGQGYYEQYF.